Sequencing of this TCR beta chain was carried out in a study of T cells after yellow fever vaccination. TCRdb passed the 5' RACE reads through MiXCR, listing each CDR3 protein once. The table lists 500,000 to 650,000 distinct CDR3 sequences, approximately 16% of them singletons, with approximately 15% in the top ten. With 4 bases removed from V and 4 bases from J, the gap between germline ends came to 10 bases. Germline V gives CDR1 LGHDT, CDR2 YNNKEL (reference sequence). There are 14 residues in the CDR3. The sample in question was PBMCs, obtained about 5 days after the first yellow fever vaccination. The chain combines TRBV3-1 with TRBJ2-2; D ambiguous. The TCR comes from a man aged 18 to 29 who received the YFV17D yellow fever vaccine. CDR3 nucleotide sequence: TGTGCCAGCAGCCTCAAAAGTAGCACCGGGGAGCTGTTTTTT. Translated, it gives CASSLKSSTGELFF.